This T cell receptor beta chain was profiled in a study of cytotoxic CD8 clonotypes in ibrutinib-treated CLL. TCRdb's table, derived via immunoSEQ multiplex PCR, lists solely in-frame clones and lacks some. The sample records some 84,000 clones, 86% being singletons. This clone was seen only once. The V end was cut by 9 bases, the J end by 2 bases, with 16 bases between. The CDR3 runs 14 residues. CDR1 is MDHEN and CDR2 is SYDVKM in the germline V gene. This clonotype was obtained from a human donor with chronic lymphocytic leukemia. The sample in question was PBMCs, obtained before ibrutinib treatment. The chain combines TRBV28 with TRBJ1-2; D is possibly TRBD1 (5 bases). For the CDR3, the DNA is TGTGCCAGTTTCGGGGGTTTTCCCAACTATGGCTACACCTTC. This gives the protein CASFGGFPNYGYTF.